These 14 T cell receptor beta chains were sequenced from one sample in a study of Ad26.COV2.S vaccination and SARS-CoV-2 variants. Sequencing used immunoSEQ multiplex PCR; TCRdb keeps in-frame clones, though not all of them. The sample comprises about 320,000 clones, around 81% of which are singletons, and approximately 2.1% rests with the top ten. Noted treatment: over 15 received Ad26.COV2.S at low or high dose, single or two shots; roughly five received placebo; per-sample allocation not given. Each sample was drawn 63 days after the first injection (of vaccine or placebo). The sample here was peripheral blood, taken in a trial of Ad26.COV2.S vaccine versus placebo. The receptors here all came from a person between 18 and 59 years old who received the Ad26.COV2.S COVID-19 vaccine or a placebo.

J is TRBJ2-1 and V is TRBV9; 10 bases are shared with TRBD2. The germline V gene encodes CDR1 SGDLS and CDR2 YYNGEE. The CDR3 is 16 residues long. V lost 1 base and J lost 10; bases outside the gene matches: 11. In nucleotides, the CDR3 is TGTGCCAGCAGCGTAAGCACGGCTAGCGGGGGTGGGGAGCAGTTCTTC. Residues: CASSVSTASGGGEQFF.

The chain combines TRBV7-2 with TRBJ2-7; D not resolved. V was clipped by 2 bases and J by 3 bases, with 2 bases between them. This CDR3 spans 11 amino acids. CDR1 SGHTA and CDR2 FQGNSA come from the germline V gene. The DNA for the CDR3 is TGTGCCAGCAGCTTATTCTACGAGCAGTACTTC. It yields the protein CASSLFYEQYF.

This clone has ten or more counts. The genes are TRBV27 and TRBJ2-7; D is uncertain. The V end lost 5 bases, the J end lost 0 bases, and 20 bases lay between the germline ends. Germline V gene lookup returns CDR1 MNHEY and CDR2 SMNVEV (reference sequence). The CDR3 contains 17 residues. CDR3 in amino acids: CASSKNNLGVSSYEQYF. DNA of the CDR3: TGTGCCAGCAGTAAAAATAATCTAGGTGTTAGCTCCTACGAGCAGTACTTC.

V usage is TRBV29-1 and J usage is TRBJ2-1; D possibly corresponds to TRBD1 (5 bases). V shed 4 bases and J shed 0 bases, with 10 bases lying between them. This CDR3 is built from 14 residues. From germline, CDR1 is SQVTM and CDR2 ANQGSEA. CDR3 residues: CSVGNRSSYNEQFF. CDR3 DNA: TGCAGCGTTGGAAACAGGAGCTCCTACAATGAGCAGTTCTTC.

The rearrangement links TRBV27 to TRBJ1-5; TRBD1 might be the D (6 bases). The length of the CDR3 is 13 residues. V was clipped by 6 bases and J by 3 bases, with 9 bases between them. Germline assignment: CDR1 MNHEY and CDR2 SMNVEV (reference sequence). The CDR3 DNA reads TGTGCCAGCAGGAACAGGGCCAATCAGCCCCAGCATTTT. Its protein product is CASRNRANQPQHF.

The CDR3 nucleotides are TGCAGTGCTAGTTCGACGCGGACGGCCACCGGGGAGCTGTTTTTT. Translating gives CSASSTRTATGELFF. The rearrangement links TRBV20-1 to TRBJ2-2; D is undetermined. V lost 3 bases and J lost 4, with 15 bases in between. The CDR3 is 15 amino acids. Germline values: CDR1 DFQATT, CDR2 SNEGSKA (reference sequence).

The table lists this clone with a count of one. The gene calls are TRBV30 and TRBJ2-1; D assignment may be TRBD1 or TRBD2 (5 bases each). V lost 2 bases and J lost 4, with 12 bases in between. Germline V lookup: CDR1 GTSNPN, CDR2 SVGIG (reference sequence). The CDR3 is 14 residues long. The CDR3 sequence: CAWSTGWGYNEQFF. The CDR3 DNA follows: TGTGCCTGGAGTACTGGTTGGGGGTACAATGAGCAGTTCTTC.

With regard to this clone: The sample holds other DNA sequences that translate to the same CDR3. V usage is TRBV5-1 and J usage is TRBJ1-1, with no clear D. This CDR3 has 12 residues. The germline CDR1 and CDR2 sequences are SGHRS and YFSETQ. The ends were cut back, 0 bases at V and 4 bases at J, with 4 bases in the middle. CDR3 in amino acids: CASSLVGTEAFF. The DNA for the CDR3 is TGCGCCAGCAGCTTGGTTGGCACTGAAGCTTTCTTT.

The CDR3 loop is CASSSGRVIEKLFF. The CDR3 region has the DNA TGTGCCAGCAGTTCCGGCAGGGTAATTGAAAAACTGTTTTTT. The genes are TRBV27 and TRBJ1-4, with a tentative D call TRBD1 (5 bases). V was shortened by 4 bases and J by 7 bases, with 13 bases between the two germline ends. The V gene's germline CDR1 is MNHEY and CDR2 SMNVEV (reference sequence). This CDR3 is 14 amino acids long.

The chain employs TRBV7-9 and TRBJ2-6; D may be TRBD1 (6 bases). The germline V gene encodes CDR1 SEHNR and CDR2 FQNEAQ (reference sequence). There are 13 residues in the CDR3. The CDR3 loop reads CAVQGSGANVLTF. The CDR3 DNA reads TGTGCTGTACAGGGATCTGGGGCCAACGTCCTGACTTTC.

CDR3 residues: CASRHLDRSNQPQHF. The CDR3 bases are TGTGCCAGCCGTCACCTGGACAGAAGCAATCAGCCCCAGCATTTT. The chain has TRBV27 and TRBJ1-5, with D possibly being TRBD1 (6 bases). With 8 bases removed from V and 1 base from J, the gap between germline ends came to 15 bases. This CDR3 spans 15 amino acids. The germline gives CDR1 MNHEY, CDR2 SMNVEV (reference sequence).

The chain recombines TRBV6-5 with TRBJ1-5; D remains ambiguous. The CDR3 loop spans 15 amino acids. Germline V gives CDR1 MNHEY, CDR2 SVGAGI. V shed 4 bases and J shed 0 bases, with 10 bases lying between them. In DNA form, the CDR3 reads TGTGCCAGCAGTTCTAGGATCGATAGCAATCAGCCCCAGCATTTT. It is translated as CASSSRIDSNQPQHF.

V gene TRBV18 combines with J gene TRBJ2-4, with 7 bases matching TRBD2. Trimming took 6 bases from V and 9 from J; bases not matched to a gene: 11. From germline, CDR1 is KGHSH and CDR2 LQKENI. CDR3 size: 14 residues. The CDR3 DNA sequence: TGTGCCAGCTCTCACCGGGACTACGAGGGCATTCAGTACTTC. Amino acids: CASSHRDYEGIQYF.

In its sample, this clone was seen once. The chain uses TRBV3-1 (or the pseudogene TRBV3-2) and TRBJ1-4; TRBD1 matches 10 bases. The CDR3 runs to 15 residues. The J segment lost 7 bases and the V segment lost 7 bases, leaving 9 bases of the junction unmatched. The germline V gene has CDR1 LGHDT and CDR2 YNNKEL (reference sequence). The CDR3 DNA reads as TGTGCCAGCACCGTGACAGGGGGCGATGGTGAAAAACTGTTTTTT. Protein product: CASTVTGGDGEKLFF.